The clone carrying this T cell receptor beta chain was seen a single time. This record comes from a study of cytomegalovirus exposure and HLA in healthy donors. V shed 4 bases and J shed 2 bases, with 14 bases lying between them. Germline V gene data show CDR1 as MNHEY and CDR2 as SMNVEV (reference sequence). The CDR3 length is 15 residues. Primers: 60 Vbeta forward and 13 Jbeta reverse. The assay was immunoSEQ multiplex PCR, and TCRdb's table has in-frame clones only and misses some. The table records tens of thousands of clones, roughly three fifths of them present only once. The sample was PBMCs. This chain uses TRBV27 with TRBJ1-2; the D is unclear. The receptor was derived from a woman younger than 45 in good health and CMV-seronegative. The CDR3 loop is CASSSFGRANYGYTF. CDR3 bases: TGTGCCAGCAGTTCCTTCGGGAGGGCGAACTATGGCTACACCTTC.